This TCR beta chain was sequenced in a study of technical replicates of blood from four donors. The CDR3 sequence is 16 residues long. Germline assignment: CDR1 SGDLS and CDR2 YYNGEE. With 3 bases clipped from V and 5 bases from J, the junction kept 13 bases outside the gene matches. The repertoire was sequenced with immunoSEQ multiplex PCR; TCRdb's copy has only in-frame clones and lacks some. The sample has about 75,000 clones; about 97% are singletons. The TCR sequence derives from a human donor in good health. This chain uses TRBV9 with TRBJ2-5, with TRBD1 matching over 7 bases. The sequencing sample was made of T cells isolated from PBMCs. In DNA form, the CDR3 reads TGTGCCAGCAGCGAGAACCCGACAGGGTGGGCGGAGACCCAGTACTTC. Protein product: CASSENPTGWAETQYF. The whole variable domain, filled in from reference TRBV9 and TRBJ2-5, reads DSGVTQTPKHLITATGQRVTLRCSPRSGDLSVYWYQQSLDQGLQFLIQYYNGEERAKGNILERFSAQQFPDLHSELNLSSLELGDSALYFCASSENPTGWAETQYFGPGTRLLVL.